This TCR beta chain is drawn from a study of cytomegalovirus exposure and HLA in healthy donors. Points on this clone: Its antigen remains unidentified.

The data were produced by immunoSEQ multiplex PCR, yet TCRdb's version contains in-frame clones alone and is incomplete. The table shows about 160,000 clones, with approximately 96% occurring only once. Overall study findings and caveats: Investigators reported around 150 TCR beta chains as tied to cytomegalovirus.

Trimming shortened V by 4 bases and J by 0 bases, and 12 bases separated the two germline ends. This CDR3 has 15 amino acids. The V gene's germline CDR1 is ENHRY and CDR2 SYGVKD. The gene calls are TRBV10-3 and TRBJ1-1; TRBD1 is a possible D gene (5 bases). The sequenced material came from PBMCs. This TCR derives from a woman between 18 and 30 years old in good health and CMV-seronegative. CDR3 amino acids: CAISATQGMNTEAFF. CDR3 sequence (DNA): TGTGCCATCAGTGCGACTCAGGGCATGAACACTGAAGCTTTCTTT.